These 11 T cell receptor beta chains were sequenced from one sample in a study of blood T cell repertoires in COVID-19. The method was immunoSEQ multiplex PCR; TCRdb's version includes in-frame clones alone and lacks a portion of them. The repertoire holds under 300,000 clones, with 75% to 85% as singletons. Input material: peripheral blood. The receptors were sampled from a middle-aged woman who had recovered from COVID-19.

This clone was detected only once. V and J are TRBV18 and TRBJ1-4, with TRBD1 identical over 8 bases. The trim removed 3 bases at V and 5 bases at J, leaving 5 bases unmatched. Germline CDR1 and CDR2: KGHSH and LQKENI. The CDR3 is made up of 15 amino acids. CDR3 loop: CASSPGQGGNEKLFF. Here the CDR3 DNA reads TGTGCCAGCTCACCCGGACAGGGTGGAAATGAAAAACTGTTTTTT.

The rearrangement links TRBV19 to TRBJ2-7; D may be TRBD1 (7 bases). Trimming removed 3 bases from V and 1 base from J, with 10 bases in between. The V gene's germline CDR1 is LNHDA and CDR2 SQIVND (reference sequence). This CDR3 has 14 residues. The CDR3 sequence is CASSMAGGSYEQYF. The CDR3 bases are TGTGCCAGTAGTATGGCAGGGGGGTCCTACGAGCAGTACTTC.

This clone was seen only once. The chain joins TRBV7-2 to TRBJ2-7; a possible D gene is TRBD2 (7 bases). With 2 bases removed from V and 6 bases from J, the gap between germline ends came to 14 bases. CDR3 length: 14 residues. In germline, CDR1 is SGHTA, CDR2 FQGNSA. This chain's CDR3 is CASSLLGGDSEQYF. For the CDR3, the DNA is TGTGCCAGCAGCTTACTAGGGGGGGACTCCGAGCAGTACTTC.

The CDR3 region is CASSFGTYKTRGGKLFF. The CDR3 DNA reads as TGTGCCAGCAGCTTCGGAACATACAAAACCCGAGGGGGAAAACTGTTTTTT. The chain joins TRBV7-9 to TRBJ1-4; tentatively, D is TRBD1 (6 bases). The CDR3 extends over 17 amino acids. V shed 3 bases and J shed 10 bases, with 24 bases lying between them. Germline V gene data show CDR1 as SEHNR and CDR2 as FQNEAQ (reference sequence).

The chain recombines TRBV5-1 with TRBJ2-3; 9 positions match TRBD1. Germline CDR1 SGHRS, CDR2 YFSETQ. This CDR3 spans 15 amino acids. The trim removed 4 bases at V and 5 bases at J, leaving 8 bases unmatched. CDR3 loop: CASSELGQGVDTQYF. CDR3 bases: TGCGCCAGCAGCGAGTTGGGACAGGGCGTAGATACGCAGTATTTT.

The chain joins TRBV11-3 to TRBJ1-1; D gene unclear. V gave up 5 bases and J gave up 0 bases, with 7 bases separating them. The CDR3 covers 13 residues. Germline lookup yields CDR1 SGHNT and CDR2 YENEEA. The CDR3 nucleotides are TGTGCCAGCAGCCCGGGAGTGAACACTGAAGCTTTCTTT. This translates into CASSPGVNTEAFF.

The chain is built from TRBV7-6 and TRBJ2-3; 10 positions match TRBD2. The CDR3 spans 17 residues. In germline, CDR1 is SGHVS, CDR2 FNYEAQ. J gave up 5 bases and V 1 base, and 9 bases lay outside the gene matches. The CDR3 region has the DNA TGTGCCAGCAGCTTAGTGGGTACTAGCGGGGATGTAGATACGCAGTATTTT. The encoded protein is CASSLVGTSGDVDTQYF.

J is TRBJ2-5 and V is TRBV4-2, with 12 bases lining up with TRBD2. Germline assignment: CDR1 LGHNA and CDR2 YNFKEQ. This CDR3 region has 20 residues. Trimming took 1 base from V and 5 from J; bases not matched to a gene: 17. This chain's CDR3 is CASSQVGPGASGGAYETQYF. The CDR3 DNA follows: TGTGCCAGCAGCCAAGTTGGCCCCGGGGCTAGCGGGGGGGCGTATGAGACCCAGTACTTC.

This chain joins TRBV15 and TRBJ1-1; D is possibly TRBD1 (6 bases). Trimming pared 0 bases from V and 11 bases from J, leaving 19 bases between. This CDR3 comprises 15 residues. Germline values: CDR1 LNHNV, CDR2 YYDKDF (reference sequence). CDR3 sequence: CATSRDLGAPRRAFF. The CDR3 nucleotides read TGTGCCACCAGCAGAGATCTGGGGGCCCCAAGGCGGGCTTTCTTT.

The chain is built from TRBV18 and TRBJ1-6; D gene ambiguous. Germline V gives CDR1 KGHSH, CDR2 LQKENI. CDR3 size: 15 residues. The germline V and J ends were trimmed by 3 bases and 10 bases, with 16 bases remaining between them. The CDR3 nucleotides read TGTGCCAGCTCACCCACGGAACGATTGAGGTCACCCCTCCACTTT. Translating gives CASSPTERLRSPLHF.

This clone has a single count. V gene TRBV3-1 (or the pseudogene TRBV3-2) combines with J gene TRBJ2-7; 7 bases are shared with TRBD1. The CDR3 has 13 residues. V shed 5 bases, J shed 3 bases, and the junction held 4 bases outside the gene matches. Germline V gene data show CDR1 as LGHDT and CDR2 as YNNKEL (reference sequence). The CDR3 region is CASSVRQGYEQYF. In DNA form, the CDR3 reads TGTGCCAGCAGCGTAAGACAGGGCTACGAGCAGTACTTC.